This T cell receptor beta chain comes out of a study of T cell repertoires in cytomegalovirus infection. Study-level results: Within the response measured ex vivo, HLA-C-restricted CMV-specific TCR beta clonotypes were dominant.

TCRdb reprocessed the reads via MiXCR and lists one record per CDR3 protein. The table includes hundreds of thousands of distinct CDR3 sequences, 15% to 20% detected once. For this clonotype: The antigen remains unidentified.

The V gene end was trimmed by 4 bases and the J gene end by 9 bases; junction bases not matched to a gene: 9. Per the germline V gene, CDR1 is DFQATT and CDR2 is SNEGSKA (reference sequence). CDR3 length: 14 amino acids. The TCR originated in a human donor in good health (CMV status not recorded). Some clones in this sample may be carry-over from other donors' samples. Sequences were obtained from PBMCs. The J gene is TRBJ2-1, the V gene TRBV20-1, with TRBD2 matching 10 bases. The CDR3: CSAKSSGGASEQFF. In DNA form, the CDR3 reads TGCAGTGCTAAGTCCAGCGGGGGGGCAAGTGAGCAGTTCTTC.